Reported below is one T cell receptor (beta chain). What it binds is not known. CDR3 size: 15 residues. These data belong to a study of shared clonotypes between healthy human individuals. Overall study findings and caveats: Few donors restricted represented genetic and exposure-history diversity.

The method was immunoSEQ multiplex PCR; TCRdb's version includes in-frame clones alone and lacks a portion of them. The table shows about 960,000 clones, with around 80% occurring only once. The chain links TRBV12-2 to TRBJ1-5; TRBD1 reflects the table's D call only, with no check against the DNA. TRBV12-2 has pseudogene status. This receptor was identified in a man younger than 30 in good health. Sequenced material: memory CD4+ T cells sorted from blood. Stated subset: CD45RA-negative fraction. CDR3 in DNA: TGTGCAAGTCGCTTGGGACATTGTAGCAATCAGCCCCAGCATTTT. It codes for CASRLGHCSNQPQHF.